The present entry profiles one TCR beta chain with its context. Its cognate antigen is unknown. These data originate in a study of beta chain features in type 1 diabetes. Study-wide results and caveats: Moderate yet significant TCRB CDR3 shortening was seen in Type 1 diabetes patients in all four CD4+ subsets.

Germline CDR1 and CDR2: SGHNT and YYREEE (reference sequence). This CDR3 spans 15 amino acids. V lost 2 bases, J lost 4 bases, and 7 bases stayed unmatched. Via CD45RO/CCR7/CD25/CD127/CD95/CD27, cells of the CD4+ naive, central memory, regulatory and stem cell-like memory subsets were sorted. The study reverse transcribed the entire isolated RNA, so it sequenced expressed TCRB transcripts. Using immunoSEQ multiplex PCR, the repertoire was profiled, and TCRdb retains in-frame clones only, with some absent. Of roughly 260,000 clones in the sample, roughly 21% were seen once. V is TRBV5-4 and J is TRBJ2-5; 8 bases are shared with TRBD2. The sequenced sample consisted of naive CD4+ T cells from blood. The receptor was derived from a woman aged 40 to 50 with type 1 diabetes. CDR3 residues: CASSFSGVPAETQYF. The CDR3 coding sequence is TGTGCCAGCAGCTTTAGCGGGGTTCCAGCAGAGACCCAGTACTTC.